Listed here are 21 T cell receptor beta chains from one sample, sequenced in a study of cytomegalovirus exposure and HLA in healthy donors. TCRdb keeps only in-frame clones here, not all; method: immunoSEQ multiplex PCR. Found here are around 69,000 clones, over 90% of them singletons; the top ten hold 4.5%. Specimen: PBMCs. The receptors stem from a young woman in good health and CMV-seropositive.

V usage is TRBV5-1 and J usage is TRBJ1-5; TRBD1 agrees at 10 bases. Germline values: CDR1 SGHRS, CDR2 YFSETQ. After removal of 3 bases from V and 6 bases from J, the junction contained 6 bases not matched to a gene. This CDR3 is built from 15 residues. The CDR3 DNA reads TGCGCCAGCAGCTCCGGGACAGGGGAGATTCAGCCCCAGCATTTT. This translates into CASSSGTGEIQPQHF.

This chain uses TRBV4-3 with TRBJ1-1; tentative D call: TRBD1 (5 bases). Looked up from germline, CDR1 is LGHNA and CDR2 is YSLEER. There are 13 residues in the CDR3. The V gene lost 0 bases and the J gene lost 4 bases, with 6 bases spanning the gap. For the CDR3, the DNA is TGCGCCAGCAGCCAAGAGGGGGGCACTGAAGCTTTCTTT. Translating it yields CASSQEGGTEAFF.

The rearrangement joins TRBV4-1 to TRBJ1-5; D unclear. The germline V gene encodes CDR1 MGHRA and CDR2 YSYEKL. CDR3 length: 17 residues. Deletions cut 2 bases from V and 0 bases from J, with 14 bases between. CDR3 bases: TGCGCCAGCAGCCAATCACCGGCAGACTATAGCAATCAGCCCCAGCATTTT. Protein sequence: CASSQSPADYSNQPQHF.

This clone has just one count. The CDR3 DNA follows: TGTGCCAGCAGCTTAGTAACTAGCGGGGTTACCTACGAGCAGTACTTC. As protein: CASSLVTSGVTYEQYF. The V and J genes are TRBV7-2 and TRBJ2-7; TRBD2 aligns across 10 bases. V was clipped by 1 base and J by 2 bases; unmatched bases: 5. CDR3 length equals 16 residues. Germline CDR1 reads SGHTA; CDR2 reads FQGNSA.

V and J are TRBV5-1 and TRBJ2-5, with D maybe TRBD1 (5 bases). Germline V gives CDR1 SGHRS, CDR2 YFSETQ. The CDR3 length is 14 residues. V shed 5 bases and J shed 1 base, with 12 bases lying between them. The CDR3 bases are TGCGCCAGCAGAGAGAGTACAGGCCAAGAGACCCAGTACTTC. Translating gives CASRESTGQETQYF.

The chain employs TRBV23-1 and TRBJ2-3; 9 bases agree with TRBD2. TRBV23-1 is an ORF; its function is uncertain. CDR3 size: 17 residues. V dropped 1 base and J dropped 4; count of bases not matched to a gene: 9. The CDR3 sequence: CASSQLAGADRPDTQYF. In nucleotides, the CDR3 is TGCGCCAGCAGTCAATTAGCGGGGGCTGATCGGCCAGATACGCAGTATTTT.

The chain links TRBV27 to TRBJ1-5, with D perhaps TRBD1 (6 bases). The CDR3 length is 15 residues. Germline V gene data show CDR1 as MNHEY and CDR2 as SMNVEV (reference sequence). The germline V and J ends were trimmed by 2 bases and 3 bases, with 11 bases remaining between them. The CDR3 region has the DNA TGTGCCAGCAGTTTAGAGGGGGGGATCAATCAGCCCCAGCATTTT. The encoded protein is CASSLEGGINQPQHF.

The chain carries TRBV28 and TRBJ2-1; D perhaps matches TRBD2 (5 bases). The CDR3 runs 15 residues. Germline V lookup: CDR1 MDHEN, CDR2 SYDVKM. V was pared by 2 bases and J by 4 bases, with 12 bases between. The CDR3 loop reads CASSLRSGVYNEQFF. CDR3 nucleotides: TGTGCCAGCAGTTTAAGGTCCGGGGTATACAATGAGCAGTTCTTC.

The chain recombines TRBV11-2 with TRBJ2-1; 10 bases agree with TRBD2. The germline V gene has CDR1 SGHAT and CDR2 FQNNGV. The CDR3 has 17 residues. J gave up 3 bases and V 5 bases, and 10 bases lay outside the gene matches. The CDR3 bases are TGTGCCAGCAGCCCCACCCTAGCGGGAGTCAACTACAATGAGCAGTTCTTC. Translating gives CASSPTLAGVNYNEQFF.

The genes are TRBV28 and TRBJ2-3, with a possible D match to TRBD1 (6 bases). The CDR3 is 15 amino acids. Germline CDR1 MDHEN, CDR2 SYDVKM. V lost 6 bases and J 2 bases, leaving 15 bases between the germline ends. The CDR3 here is CASSDRSRDTDTQYF. CDR3 nucleotide sequence: TGTGCCAGCAGCGACAGGTCTCGGGACACAGATACGCAGTATTTT. The full variable domain, in which reference TRBV28 and TRBJ2-3 provide the parts outside the CDR3, is DVKVTQSSRYLVKRTGEKVFLECVQDMDHENMFWYRQDPGLGLRLIYFSYDVKMKEKGDIPEGYSVSREKKERFSLILESASTNQTSMYLCASSDRSRDTDTQYFGPGTRLTVL.

This chain links TRBV28 with TRBJ2-2; 14 bases are shared with TRBD2. Per germline, CDR1 MDHEN and CDR2 SYDVKM. Trimming at V came to 2 bases and at J to 1 base, leaving 9 bases not matched to a gene. The CDR3 is 20 amino acids. The CDR3 DNA follows: TGTGCCAGCAGTTTACCTCCGGGACTAGCGGGAGTAAGGAACACCGGGGAGCTGTTTTTT. Translation: CASSLPPGLAGVRNTGELFF.

V and J are TRBV28 and TRBJ2-3, with D perhaps TRBD2 (6 bases). Trimming removed 6 bases at V and 5 bases at J, with 18 bases between. Germline loops: CDR1 MDHEN, CDR2 SYDVKM. CDR3 length: 15 amino acids. CDR3 sequence: CASSVYGRRGDTQYF. CDR3 bases: TGTGCCAGCAGCGTTTATGGCCGGCGGGGAGATACGCAGTATTTT.

The V and J genes are TRBV11-2 and TRBJ2-3; a possible D gene is TRBD2 (5 bases). CDR3 length: 15 amino acids. CDR1 and CDR2 (germline): SGHAT, FQNNGV. Trimming pared 2 bases from V and 2 bases from J, leaving 11 bases between. The CDR3 loop reads CASSLSSWTTDTQYF. The DNA for the CDR3 is TGTGCCAGCAGCTTATCTAGCTGGACCACAGATACGCAGTATTTT.

The chain has TRBV27 and TRBJ1-2; the D gene is possibly TRBD1 (5 bases). The CDR3 is 16 residues long. V was pared by 6 bases and J by 0 bases, with 17 bases between. CDR1 is MNHEY, CDR2 SMNVEV, per germline (reference sequence). CDR3 sequence (DNA): TGTGCCAGCAGCCCGTACGGGGGGGATGCTAACTATGGCTACACCTTC. Translating it yields CASSPYGGDANYGYTF.

The V call is TRBV7-2, the J call TRBJ2-3; D not certain. Germline-derived CDR1 and CDR2 are SGHTA and FQGNSA. Trimming removed 1 base from V and 2 bases from J, with 7 bases in between. The CDR3 is 14 residues long. The CDR3 nucleotides are TGTGCCAGCAGCTTAGAGAGCGCCACAGATACGCAGTATTTT. It specifies CASSLESATDTQYF.

The V gene is TRBV7-2, the J gene TRBJ2-3; possible D gene TRBD1, 6 bases. The CDR3 covers 15 residues. Trimming took 3 bases from V and 1 from J, leaving 11 bases between them. Germline V CDR1 and CDR2: SGHTA, FQGNSA. The CDR3 spells CASSLVGGGTDTQYF. The DNA for the CDR3 is TGTGCCAGCAGCTTGGTAGGGGGAGGCACAGATACGCAGTATTTT.

The chain recombines TRBV4-2 with TRBJ1-3; possible D gene TRBD1, 5 bases. CDR1 LGHNA and CDR2 YNFKEQ come from the germline V gene. V was cut by 1 base and J by 0 bases, with 10 bases left in between. The CDR3 covers 16 residues. CDR3 nucleotides: TGTGCCAGCAGCCAAGGAGACAGTAGCTCTGGAAACACCATATATTTT. Amino acid sequence: CASSQGDSSSGNTIYF.

The gene calls are TRBV7-2 and TRBJ2-7, with 7 bases fitting TRBD1. Germline lookup yields CDR1 SGHTA and CDR2 FQGNSA. J gave up 2 bases and V 1 base, and 8 bases lay outside the gene matches. The CDR3 runs 16 residues. CDR3 in amino acids: CASSLGDRFTPYEQYF. DNA of the CDR3: TGTGCCAGCAGCTTAGGGGACAGATTCACCCCCTACGAGCAGTACTTC.

This sequence joins TRBV29-1 and TRBJ2-1, with D perhaps TRBD2 (5 bases). The CDR3 contains 14 residues. V lost 3 bases, J lost 7 bases, and 16 bases lay in between. Germline V CDR1 and CDR2: SQVTM, ANQGSEA. The CDR3 protein is CSVEERLVGNEQFF. The CDR3 DNA reads TGCAGCGTTGAGGAGCGGCTAGTTGGGAATGAGCAGTTCTTC.

The chain joins TRBV19 to TRBJ2-2; TRBD2 matches 8 bases. The CDR3 has 16 amino acids. CDR1 is LNHDA and CDR2 is SQIVND in the germline V gene (reference sequence). Germline trimming cut 3 bases from V and 4 bases from J; bases unmatched to any gene: 7. In DNA, the CDR3 is TGTGCCAGTAGTATTGCTGGGACTAGGACCACCGGGGAGCTGTTTTTT. The encoded protein is CASSIAGTRTTGELFF. Full variable domain (rest looked up from reference TRBV19 and TRBJ2-2): DGGITQSPKYLFRKEGQNVTLSCEQNLNHDAMYWYRQDPGQGLRLIYYSQIVNDFQKGDIAEGYSVSREKKESFPLTVTSAQKNPTAFYLCASSIAGTRTTGELFFGEGSRLTVL.

The V gene is TRBV4-3, the J gene TRBJ2-3, with 9 bases fitting TRBD2. Trimming cost V 1 base and J 0 bases; bases outside gene matches: 2. This CDR3 region has 16 residues. Germline V gene lookup returns CDR1 LGHNA and CDR2 YSLEER. CDR3 nucleotide sequence: TGCGCCAGCAGCCAAGGACTAGCGGTTAGCACAGATACGCAGTATTTT. Protein product: CASSQGLAVSTDTQYF.